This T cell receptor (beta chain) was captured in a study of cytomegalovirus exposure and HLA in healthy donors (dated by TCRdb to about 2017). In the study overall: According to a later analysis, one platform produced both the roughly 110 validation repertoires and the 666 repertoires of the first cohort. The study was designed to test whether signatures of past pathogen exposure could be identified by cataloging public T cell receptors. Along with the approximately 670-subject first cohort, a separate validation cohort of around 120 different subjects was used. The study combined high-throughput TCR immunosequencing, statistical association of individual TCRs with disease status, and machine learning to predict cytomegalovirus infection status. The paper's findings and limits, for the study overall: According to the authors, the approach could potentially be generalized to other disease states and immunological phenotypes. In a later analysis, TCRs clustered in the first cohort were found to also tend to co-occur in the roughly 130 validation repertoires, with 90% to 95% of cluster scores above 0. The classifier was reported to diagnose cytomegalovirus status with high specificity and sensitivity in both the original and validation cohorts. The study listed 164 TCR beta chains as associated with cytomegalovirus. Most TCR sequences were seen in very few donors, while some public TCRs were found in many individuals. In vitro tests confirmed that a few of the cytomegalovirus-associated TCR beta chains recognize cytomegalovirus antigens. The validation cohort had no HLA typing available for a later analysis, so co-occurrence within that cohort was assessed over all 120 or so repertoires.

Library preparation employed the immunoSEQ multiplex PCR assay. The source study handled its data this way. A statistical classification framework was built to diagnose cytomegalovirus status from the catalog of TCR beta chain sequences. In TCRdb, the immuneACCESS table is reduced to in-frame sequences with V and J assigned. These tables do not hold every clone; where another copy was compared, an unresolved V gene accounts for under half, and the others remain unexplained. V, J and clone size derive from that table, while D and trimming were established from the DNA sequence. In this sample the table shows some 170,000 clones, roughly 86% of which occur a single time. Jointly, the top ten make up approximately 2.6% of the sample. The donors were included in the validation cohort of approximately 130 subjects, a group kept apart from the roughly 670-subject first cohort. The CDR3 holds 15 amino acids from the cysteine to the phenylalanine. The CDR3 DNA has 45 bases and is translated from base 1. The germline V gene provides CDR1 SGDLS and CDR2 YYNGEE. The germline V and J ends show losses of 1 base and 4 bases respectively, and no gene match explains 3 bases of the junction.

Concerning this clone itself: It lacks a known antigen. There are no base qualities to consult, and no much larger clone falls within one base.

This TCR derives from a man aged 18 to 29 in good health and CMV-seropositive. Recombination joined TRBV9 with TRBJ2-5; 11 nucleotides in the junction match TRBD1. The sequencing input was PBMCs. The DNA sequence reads TGTGCCAGCAGCGTATTGGACAGGGGGCGAGAGACCCAGTACTTC. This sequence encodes CASSVLDRGRETQYF.